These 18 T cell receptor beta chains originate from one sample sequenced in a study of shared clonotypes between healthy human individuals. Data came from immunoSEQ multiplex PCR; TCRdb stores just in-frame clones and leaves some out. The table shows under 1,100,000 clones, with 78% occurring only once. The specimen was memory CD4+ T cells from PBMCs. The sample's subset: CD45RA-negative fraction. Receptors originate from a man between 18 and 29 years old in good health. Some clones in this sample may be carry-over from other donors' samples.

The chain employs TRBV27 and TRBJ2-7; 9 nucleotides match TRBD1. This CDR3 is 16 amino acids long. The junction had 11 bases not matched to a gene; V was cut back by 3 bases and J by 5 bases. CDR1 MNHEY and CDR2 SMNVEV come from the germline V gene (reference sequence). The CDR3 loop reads CASSLFVGQGKNEQYF. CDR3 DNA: TGTGCCAGCAGTTTGTTCGTTGGACAGGGGAAAAACGAGCAGTACTTC.

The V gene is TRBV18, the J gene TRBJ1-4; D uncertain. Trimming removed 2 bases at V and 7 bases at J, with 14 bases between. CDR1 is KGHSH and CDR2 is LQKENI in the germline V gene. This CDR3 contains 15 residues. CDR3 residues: CASSPDSVGGEKLFF. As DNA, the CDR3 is TGTGCCAGCTCACCAGACTCAGTCGGTGGTGAAAAACTGTTTTTT.

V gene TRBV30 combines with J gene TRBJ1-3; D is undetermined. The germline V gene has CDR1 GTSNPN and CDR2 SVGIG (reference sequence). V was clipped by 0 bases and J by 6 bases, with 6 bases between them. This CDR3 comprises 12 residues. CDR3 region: CAWSVLLNTIYF. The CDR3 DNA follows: TGTGCCTGGAGTGTACTTTTAAACACCATATATTTT.

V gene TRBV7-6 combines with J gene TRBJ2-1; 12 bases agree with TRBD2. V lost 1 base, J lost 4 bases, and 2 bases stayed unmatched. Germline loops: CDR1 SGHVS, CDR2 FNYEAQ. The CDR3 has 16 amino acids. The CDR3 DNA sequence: TGTGCCAGCAGCTTAGAACTAGCGGGAGGATACAATGAGCAGTTCTTC. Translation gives CASSLELAGGYNEQFF. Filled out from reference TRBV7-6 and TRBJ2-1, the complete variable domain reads GAGVSQSPRYKVTKRGQDVALRCDPISGHVSLYWYRQALGQGPEFLTYFNYEAQQDKSGLPNDRFSAERPEGSISTLTIQRTEQRDSAMYRCASSLELAGGYNEQFFGPGTRLTVL.

CDR3 in amino acids: CASSPRLAGGAKTQYF. Written as DNA, the CDR3 is TGTGCCAGCAGTCCACGCCTAGCGGGAGGTGCCAAGACCCAGTACTTC. J is TRBJ2-5 and V is TRBV2; 11 bases fit TRBD2. Trimming cost V 5 bases and J 6 bases; bases outside gene matches: 11. Germline V gene data show CDR1 as SNHLY and CDR2 as FYNNEI. CDR3 length: 16 amino acids.

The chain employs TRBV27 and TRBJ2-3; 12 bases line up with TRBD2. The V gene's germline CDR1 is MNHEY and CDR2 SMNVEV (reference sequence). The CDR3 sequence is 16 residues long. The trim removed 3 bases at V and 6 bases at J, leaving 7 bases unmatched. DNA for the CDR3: TGTGCCAGCAGTTTTAATCGGCTAGCGGGAGGGGATACGCAGTATTTT. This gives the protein CASSFNRLAGGDTQYF.

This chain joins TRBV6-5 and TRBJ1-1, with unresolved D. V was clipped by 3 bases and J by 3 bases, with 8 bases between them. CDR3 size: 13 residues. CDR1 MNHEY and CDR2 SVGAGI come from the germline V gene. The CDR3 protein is CASSYRRYTEAFF. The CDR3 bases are TGTGCCAGCAGTTATAGGAGATACACTGAAGCTTTCTTT.

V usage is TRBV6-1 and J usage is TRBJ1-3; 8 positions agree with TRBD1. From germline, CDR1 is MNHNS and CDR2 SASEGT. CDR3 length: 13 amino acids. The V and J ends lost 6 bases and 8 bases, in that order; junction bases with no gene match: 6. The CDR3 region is CASRAGGIDTIYF. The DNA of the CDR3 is TGTGCCAGCAGAGCAGGGGGCATAGACACCATATATTTT.

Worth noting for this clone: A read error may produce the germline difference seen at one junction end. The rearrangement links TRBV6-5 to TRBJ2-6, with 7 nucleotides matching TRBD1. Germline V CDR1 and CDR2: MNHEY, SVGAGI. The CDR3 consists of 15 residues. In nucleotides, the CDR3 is TGTGCCAGCAATTACAGGGGCCCTGGGGCCAACGTCCTGACTTTC. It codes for CASNYRGPGANVLTF.

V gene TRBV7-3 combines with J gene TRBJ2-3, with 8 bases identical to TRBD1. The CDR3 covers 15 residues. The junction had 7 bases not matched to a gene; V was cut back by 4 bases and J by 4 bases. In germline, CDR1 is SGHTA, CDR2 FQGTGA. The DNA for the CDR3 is TGTGCCAGCAGCTATCGTCAGGGGGCCGCAGATACGCAGTATTTT. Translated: CASSYRQGAADTQYF.

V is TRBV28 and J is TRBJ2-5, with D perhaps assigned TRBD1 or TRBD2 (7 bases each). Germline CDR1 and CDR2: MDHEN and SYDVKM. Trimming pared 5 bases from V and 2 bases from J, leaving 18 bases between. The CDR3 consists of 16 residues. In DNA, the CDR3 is TGTGCCAGCAGTAACGACAGGGAGGGCAGTCAAGAGACCCAGTACTTC. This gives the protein CASSNDREGSQETQYF.

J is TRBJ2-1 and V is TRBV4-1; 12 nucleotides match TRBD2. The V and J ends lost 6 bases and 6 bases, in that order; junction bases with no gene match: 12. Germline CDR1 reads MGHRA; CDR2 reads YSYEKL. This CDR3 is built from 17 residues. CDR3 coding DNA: TGCGCCAGCAGTCTGACTAGCGGGAGAATGGGGGTCAATGAGCAGTTCTTC. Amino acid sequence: CASSLTSGRMGVNEQFF.

CDR3 region: CASSEGTGSDEQYF. CDR3 in DNA: TGTGCCAGCAGTGAAGGGACAGGGAGCGACGAGCAGTACTTC. The J gene is TRBJ2-7, the V gene TRBV6-4, with 9 nucleotides matching TRBD1. The V gene's germline CDR1 is MRHNA and CDR2 SNTAGT. Losses at the gene ends were 3 bases for V and 5 bases for J; bases not matched to a gene: 5. This CDR3 is 14 amino acids long.

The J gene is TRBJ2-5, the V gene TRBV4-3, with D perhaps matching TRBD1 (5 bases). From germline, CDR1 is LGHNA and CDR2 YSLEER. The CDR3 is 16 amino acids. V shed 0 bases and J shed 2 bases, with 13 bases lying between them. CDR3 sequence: CASSQDPYRPQETQYF. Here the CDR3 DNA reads TGCGCCAGCAGCCAAGATCCATACAGGCCTCAAGAGACCCAGTACTTC.

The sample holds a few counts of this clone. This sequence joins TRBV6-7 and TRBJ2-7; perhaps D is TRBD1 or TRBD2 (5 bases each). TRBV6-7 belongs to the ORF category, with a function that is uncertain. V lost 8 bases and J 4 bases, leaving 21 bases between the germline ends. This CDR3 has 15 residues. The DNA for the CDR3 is TGTGCCAGCCAAAAAGCCGGGGCTCTAGCTTACGAGCAGTACTTC. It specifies CASQKAGALAYEQYF.

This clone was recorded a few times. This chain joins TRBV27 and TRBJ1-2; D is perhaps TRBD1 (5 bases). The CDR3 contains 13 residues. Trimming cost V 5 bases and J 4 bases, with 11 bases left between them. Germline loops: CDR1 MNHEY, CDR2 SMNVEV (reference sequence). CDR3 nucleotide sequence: TGTGCCAGCAGTAGCAGGGCGGGCTATGGCTACACCTTC. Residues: CASSSRAGYGYTF.

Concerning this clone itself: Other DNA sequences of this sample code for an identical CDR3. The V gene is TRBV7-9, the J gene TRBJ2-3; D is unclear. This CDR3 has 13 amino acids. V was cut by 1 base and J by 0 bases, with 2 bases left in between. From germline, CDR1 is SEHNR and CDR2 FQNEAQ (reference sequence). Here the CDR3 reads CASSLVSTDTQYF. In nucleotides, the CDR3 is TGTGCCAGCAGCTTAGTTAGCACAGATACGCAGTATTTT. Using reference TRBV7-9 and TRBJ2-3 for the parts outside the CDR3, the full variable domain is DTGVSQNPRHKITKRGQNVTFRCDPISEHNRLYWYRQTLGQGPEFLTYFQNEAQLEKSRLLSDRFSAERPKGSFSTLEIQRTEQGDSAMYLCASSLVSTDTQYFGPGTRLTVL.

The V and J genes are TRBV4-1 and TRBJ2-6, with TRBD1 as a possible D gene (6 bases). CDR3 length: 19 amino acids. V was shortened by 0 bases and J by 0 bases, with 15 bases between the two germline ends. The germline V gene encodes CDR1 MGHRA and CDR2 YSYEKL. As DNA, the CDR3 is TGCGCCAGCAGCCAAGAGGGACAACTCACTTCCTCTGGGGCCAACGTCCTGACTTTC. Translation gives CASSQEGQLTSSGANVLTF.